This TCR beta chain was identified in a study of regulatory T cells in long-lasting Graves disease. Regarding time point: newly diagnosed GD, antithyroid drugs for less than 3 months. Construction of the TCR library relied on RNA isolated from PBMCs. In germline, CDR1 is SQVTM, CDR2 ANQGSEA. Trimming pared 5 bases from V and 1 base from J, leaving 12 bases between. The CDR3 spans 14 residues. This clonotype was counted only a few times. Through Arm-PCR of CDR3 regions and iRepertoire HTBI primers, TCR beta libraries were built. MiXCR, run by TCRdb on the multiplex PCR reads, gives a single entry per CDR3 protein. The data hold roughly 500,000 distinct CDR3 sequences, with approximately 13% observed a single time. The same specimen was also included in a second study, on T cells in Graves' hyperthyroidism and ophthalmopathy.

This receptor was obtained from a man aged 30 to 45 with Graves disease. V gene TRBV29-1 combines with J gene TRBJ1-3, with D possibly matching TRBD1 (6 bases). Sequenced material: peripheral blood mononuclear cells (PBMCs), taken at new diagnosis, from a patient treated with antithyroid drugs. The CDR3 loop reads CSVSQGGSGNTIYF. CDR3 in DNA: TGCAGCGTTTCACAGGGTGGATCTGGAAACACCATATATTTT. The full variable domain, in which reference TRBV29-1 and TRBJ1-3 provide the parts outside the CDR3, is SAVISQKPSRDICQRGTSLTIQCQVDSQVTMMFWYRQQPGQSLTLIATANQGSEATYESGFVIDKFPISRPNLTFSTLTVSNMSPEDSSIYLCSVSQGGSGNTIYFGEGSWLTVV.